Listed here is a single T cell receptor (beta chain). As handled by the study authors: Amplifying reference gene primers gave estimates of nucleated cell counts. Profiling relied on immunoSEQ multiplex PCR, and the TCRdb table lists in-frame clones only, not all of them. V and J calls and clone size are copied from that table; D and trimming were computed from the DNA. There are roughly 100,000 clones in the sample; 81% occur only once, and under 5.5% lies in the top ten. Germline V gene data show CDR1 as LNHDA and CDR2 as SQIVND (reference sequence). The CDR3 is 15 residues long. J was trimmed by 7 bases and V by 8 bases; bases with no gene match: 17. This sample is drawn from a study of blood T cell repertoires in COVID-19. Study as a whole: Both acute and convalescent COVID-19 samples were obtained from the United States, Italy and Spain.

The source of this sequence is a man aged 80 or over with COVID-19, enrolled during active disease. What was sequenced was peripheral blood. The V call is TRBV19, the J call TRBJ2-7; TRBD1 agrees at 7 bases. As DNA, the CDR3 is TGTGCCAGTCGAGACGCGACGAGGGGGCAGTGGGAGCAGTACTTC. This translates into CASRDATRGQWEQYF.